Ten or more counts support the clone carrying this T cell receptor beta chain. With V trimmed by 1 base and J by 0 bases, 12 bases remained unmatched. The CDR3 length is 18 residues. Germline lookup yields CDR1 DFQATT and CDR2 SNEGSKA (reference sequence). Amplified TCR beta CDR3 regions came from RNA transcripts. The HTBI primer set served for first-round RT-PCR of the TCR CDR3. TCRdb re-called the multiplex PCR reads with MiXCR, one entry per CDR3 protein. The table shows approximately 400,000 distinct CDR3 sequences, with about a fifth occurring only once. The record originates from a study of T cells in Graves' hyperthyroidism and ophthalmopathy. Study-wide background: Peripheral blood was collected at initial diagnosis, before any treatment.

Graves' hyperthyroidism without ophthalmopathy progression within 18 months was termed stable. The chain is built from TRBV20-1 and TRBJ2-7; 10 bases are shared with TRBD2. Sequenced sample: blood. This TCR came from a woman younger than 30 with Graves' hyperthyroidism. The CDR3 DNA reads as TGCAGTGCTAGAGGGTCGAGAACTAGCGGGGAGACCTCCTACGAGCAGTACTTC. The encoded protein is CSARGSRTSGETSYEQYF.